Listed here are 27 T cell receptor beta chains from one sample, sequenced in a study of graft-versus-host responses after intestinal transplantation. Intraepithelial and lamina propria lymphocytes were isolated from graft specimens. Method: immunoSEQ multiplex PCR; TCRdb's copy keeps in-frame clones and lacks some. The table has 6,500 to 8,500 clones, under 70% seen once; the top ten hold approximately 5%. The sample was ileum tissue, taken roughly 50 days after transplant. These receptors all come from a human patient who received an intestinal transplant, so some T cells may come from the graft donor.

This clone is a singleton in its sample. This chain joins TRBV10-3 and TRBJ2-3, with 8 nucleotides matching TRBD2. Trimming took 10 bases from V and 4 from J; bases not matched to a gene: 13. Germline values: CDR1 ENHRY, CDR2 SYGVKD. The CDR3 loop spans 15 amino acids. The CDR3 DNA sequence: TGTGCCACCGCCAATACGGGGGGGATCCCAGATACGCAGTATTTT. Protein product: CATANTGGIPDTQYF.

This sequence joins TRBV13 and TRBJ2-1; no firm D call. CDR1 and CDR2 (germline): PRHDT, FYEKMQ (reference sequence). The CDR3 has 11 residues. The V end was cut by 5 bases, the J end by 6 bases, with 5 bases between. CDR3 amino acids: CASSPLNEQFF. CDR3 in DNA: TGTGCCAGCAGCCCCCTCAATGAGCAGTTCTTC.

The chain has TRBV4-3 and TRBJ2-7; TRBD1 matches at 8 bases. Unmatched junction bases numbered 8, after V lost 8 bases and J lost 5 bases. CDR3 length equals 13 residues. Germline V gene data show CDR1 as LGHNA and CDR2 as YSLEER. Here the CDR3 DNA reads TGCGCCAGCGGACGACAGGGGATCGACGAGCAGTACGTC. As protein: CASGRQGIDEQYV.

In its sample, this clone is large. This sequence joins TRBV6-1 and TRBJ1-1; D gene uncertain. The germline gives CDR1 MNHNS, CDR2 SASEGT. V lost 5 bases and J 0 bases, leaving 7 bases between the germline ends. The CDR3 has 13 residues. CDR3 in amino acids: CASSPLLNTEAFF. Here the CDR3 DNA reads TGTGCCAGCAGTCCCCTCTTGAACACTGAAGCTTTCTTT.

The chain recombines TRBV29-1 with TRBJ2-2; TRBD1 aligns across 8 bases. This CDR3 region has 15 residues. V was pared by 7 bases and J by 0 bases, with 7 bases of the junction left unmatched. Per the germline V gene, CDR1 is SQVTM and CDR2 is ANQGSEA. CDR3 protein: CSALKDRANTGELFF. The CDR3 nucleotides read TGCAGCGCGCTTAAGGACAGGGCGAACACCGGGGAGCTGTTTTTT.

The rearrangement joins TRBV25-1 to TRBJ2-1; no definite D call. V was pared by 0 bases and J by 3 bases, with 6 bases between. Germline V lookup: CDR1 MGHDK, CDR2 SYGVNS. This CDR3 comprises 14 residues. The CDR3 DNA reads as TGTGCCAGCAGTGAATACGTCAGCTACAATGAGCAGTTCTTC. Its translation is CASSEYVSYNEQFF.

This chain connects TRBV6-1 to TRBJ2-6; TRBD1 matches 9 bases. Germline V gene lookup returns CDR1 MNHNS and CDR2 SASEGT. CDR3 length equals 15 residues. CDR3 sequence (DNA): TGTGCTACCGGGACAGGGACCTCTGGGGCCAACGTCCTGACTTTC. Translation gives CATGTGTSGANVLTF.

This chain uses TRBV19 with TRBJ2-6; the D gene is possibly TRBD1 (5 bases). This CDR3 region has 18 residues. Per germline, CDR1 LNHDA and CDR2 SQIVND (reference sequence). V gave up 7 bases and J gave up 1 base, with 20 bases separating them. CDR3 DNA: TGTGCCAGTACCCTGGGGCAGGGCTTAGGTTCTGGGGCCAACGTCCTGACTTTC. The encoded protein is CASTLGQGLGSGANVLTF.

This chain joins TRBV9 and TRBJ1-2; D not certain. This CDR3 has 14 residues. In germline, CDR1 is SGDLS, CDR2 YYNGEE. Trimming stripped 1 base from V and 4 bases from J, with 11 bases between. CDR3 protein: CASSVLTDSYGYTF. For the CDR3, the DNA is TGTGCCAGCAGCGTACTCACCGACTCCTATGGCTACACCTTC.

This clone was seen a few times. The rearrangement joins TRBV27 to TRBJ2-7; D is possibly TRBD1 (6 bases). V lost 2 bases and J 3 bases, leaving 8 bases between the germline ends. CDR3 size: 13 residues. CDR1 MNHEY and CDR2 SMNVEV come from the germline V gene (reference sequence). In nucleotides, the CDR3 is TGTGCCAGCAGTTTAAGGGGGAACTACGAGCAGTACGTC. As protein: CASSLRGNYEQYV.

A single count supports this clone. This sequence joins TRBV5-1 and TRBJ2-1, with D tentatively TRBD1 (6 bases). Trimming pared 3 bases from V and 6 bases from J, leaving 16 bases between. This CDR3 is 15 amino acids long. Per the germline V gene, CDR1 is SGHRS and CDR2 is YFSETQ. The CDR3 DNA sequence: TGCGCCAGCAGCTACCAACAGGGCGTTGTCAATGAGCAGTTCTTC. Protein: CASSYQQGVVNEQFF.

The genes are TRBV28 and TRBJ1-2, with D possibly being TRBD1 (6 bases). The CDR3 is made up of 16 amino acids. Per the germline V gene, CDR1 is MDHEN and CDR2 is SYDVKM. Trimming removed 5 bases from V and 3 bases from J, with 19 bases in between. CDR3 residues: CASSTERRGVDYGYTF. CDR3 in DNA: TGTGCCAGCAGTACTGAACGCAGGGGAGTTGACTATGGCTACACCTTC.

Within the sample, this clone is medium-sized (0.01 to 0.1%). The chain carries TRBV2 and TRBJ2-3, with D perhaps TRBD1 (6 bases). CDR3 length: 14 residues. Trimming removed 4 bases at V and 8 bases at J, with 16 bases between. Germline V gene lookup returns CDR1 SNHLY and CDR2 FYNNEI. The CDR3 protein is CASSVGTSRGTQYF. CDR3 bases: TGTGCCAGCAGTGTAGGGACAAGTAGGGGTACGCAGTATTTT.

This clone was observed a handful of times. The J gene is TRBJ1-4, the V gene TRBV4-2, with 9 bases that match TRBD1. Per germline, CDR1 LGHNA and CDR2 YNFKEQ. CDR3 length: 15 amino acids. The V gene end was trimmed by 2 bases and the J gene end by 8 bases; junction bases not matched to a gene: 6. The CDR3 DNA is TGTGCCAGCAGCCAACCCGGGACAGGGACCGAAAAACTGTTTTTT. Its protein is CASSQPGTGTEKLFF.

This clone turned up a few times. The V and J genes are TRBV6-5 and TRBJ1-2; the D gene is possibly TRBD1 (5 bases). The CDR3 runs to 13 residues. Trimming removed 4 bases at V and 2 bases at J, with 8 bases between. Germline-derived CDR1 and CDR2 are MNHEY and SVGAGI. CDR3 region: CASSFQGNYGYTF. Written as DNA, the CDR3 is TGTGCCAGCAGTTTTCAGGGCAACTATGGCTACACCTTC.

Judged by abundance, this clone is large (0.1 to 1%). This chain joins TRBV5-6 and TRBJ2-7; TRBD2 is a possible D gene (6 bases). V dropped 5 bases and J dropped 7 bases, with 16 bases sitting between them. The length of the CDR3 is 13 residues. Germline V CDR1 and CDR2: SGHDT, YYEEEE. CDR3 DNA sequence: TGTGCCAGCAGGGGGGGAGGAGCACGGGAGCAGTACGTC. Translated, it gives CASRGGGAREQYV.

V usage is TRBV30 and J usage is TRBJ1-5, with 10 bases lining up with TRBD1. V shed 5 bases, J shed 6 bases, and the junction held 19 bases outside the gene matches. CDR1 is GTSNPN, CDR2 SVGIG, per germline (reference sequence). The CDR3 has 18 residues. CDR3 sequence (DNA): TGTGCCTGGGCACCTCCTCTTGGGACAGGGGCGCTGATTCAGCCCCAGCATTTT. This sequence encodes CAWAPPLGTGALIQPQHF.

The chain uses TRBV19 and TRBJ2-2; D call uncertain. With 3 bases removed from V and 1 base from J, the gap between germline ends came to 6 bases. The CDR3 extends over 14 amino acids. In germline, CDR1 is LNHDA, CDR2 SQIVND (reference sequence). CDR3 loop: CASSIGQNTGELFF. The CDR3, as DNA: TGTGCCAGTAGTATTGGCCAGAACACCGGGGAGCTGTTTTTT.

This clone was recorded a few times. The CDR3 reads CASSVAGSNQPQHF. CDR3 nucleotide sequence: TGTGCCAGCAGTGTGGCAGGTAGCAATCAGCCCCAGCATTTT. This chain joins TRBV6-5 and TRBJ1-5; D call uncertain. V lost 5 bases and J 0 bases, leaving 8 bases between the germline ends. From germline, CDR1 is MNHEY and CDR2 SVGAGI. The CDR3 spans 14 residues.

The rearrangement links TRBV4-1 to TRBJ2-1; tentative D call: TRBD1 (5 bases). Trimming left V 6 bases short and J 6 bases short, with 15 bases between. This CDR3 has 14 residues. Germline V gives CDR1 MGHRA, CDR2 YSYEKL. CDR3 in amino acids: CASRGANGGNEQFF. The CDR3, as DNA: TGCGCCAGCAGAGGGGCGAACGGCGGCAATGAGCAGTTCTTC.

This clone is medium-sized (0.01 to 0.1%) by share. CDR3 coding DNA: TGTGCCAGCAGCTTGGGGAAAGTGGTCCAGGGAATGAATGGCTACACCTTC. This translates into CASSLGKVVQGMNGYTF. This chain joins TRBV5-4 and TRBJ1-2, with D perhaps TRBD1 (5 bases). Germline-derived CDR1 and CDR2 are SGHNT and YYREEE (reference sequence). The V gene lost 0 bases and the J gene lost 6 bases, with 21 bases spanning the gap. This CDR3 region has 17 residues.

The gene calls are TRBV5-6 and TRBJ2-1; 7 bases are shared with TRBD2. Losses at the gene ends were 0 bases for V and 8 bases for J; bases not matched to a gene: 11. Germline CDR1 SGHDT, CDR2 YYEEEE. The CDR3 is made up of 16 amino acids. The CDR3, as DNA: TGTGCCAGCAGCTTGGGATGGCTCGGGGGGTCCTATGAGCAGTTCTTC. This sequence encodes CASSLGWLGGSYEQFF.

The chain is built from TRBV4-2 and TRBJ2-2; perhaps TRBD2 as D (5 bases). Trimming cost V 4 bases and J 3 bases, with 12 bases left between them. The CDR3 loop spans 15 amino acids. Germline CDR1 LGHNA, CDR2 YNFKEQ. The DNA of the CDR3 is TGTGCCAGCAGCCGAAGCGGTGCGGACACCGGGGAGCTGTTTTTT. Translation gives CASSRSGADTGELFF.

In this sample, this clone is medium-sized (0.01 to 0.1%). The CDR3 loop is CASTPLGGNRQPQHF. The CDR3 DNA reads TGTGCCAGCACACCGCTCGGGGGTAATCGTCAGCCCCAGCATTTT. The chain joins TRBV28 to TRBJ1-5, with D possibly matching TRBD1 (5 bases). Per germline, CDR1 MDHEN and CDR2 SYDVKM. Trimming took off 7 bases at V and 6 bases at J, with 19 bases between the two ends. The CDR3 contains 15 residues.

This clone occurred once. V is TRBV25-1 and J is TRBJ2-5; 8 nucleotides agree with TRBD1. This CDR3 spans 14 amino acids. Germline values: CDR1 MGHDK, CDR2 SYGVNS. V gave up 3 bases and J gave up 5 bases; unmatched junction bases: 5. This CDR3 reads CASSDQGARETQYF. The CDR3 nucleotides read TGTGCCAGCAGTGATCAGGGGGCGCGGGAGACCCAGTACTTC.

This rearrangement joins TRBV10-2 to TRBJ2-7; perhaps TRBD1 as D (6 bases). The germline V gene encodes CDR1 WSHSY and CDR2 SAAADI. The length of the CDR3 is 12 residues. Trimming took off 7 bases at V and 3 bases at J, with 10 bases between the two ends. DNA of the CDR3: TGCGCCAGCACTACAGGGTACTACGAGCAGTACGTC. Translating it yields CASTTGYYEQYV.

The gene calls are TRBV6-5 and TRBJ1-1, with no clear D. Germline V gene data show CDR1 as MNHEY and CDR2 as SVGAGI. V was pared by 3 bases and J by 2 bases, with 7 bases between. This CDR3 is built from 13 residues. The CDR3 coding sequence is TGTGCCAGCAGTTATATGAGAAACACTGAAGCTTTCTTT. It codes for CASSYMRNTEAFF.